Following are 9 T cell receptor beta chains from one sample sequenced in a study of PD-1 blockade in classical Hodgkin lymphoma. Sequencing used immunoSEQ multiplex PCR; TCRdb keeps in-frame clones, though not all of them. The sample records 30,000 to 45,000 clones, 60% to 80% being singletons. In every patient, relapse followed autologous stem cell transplantation, while exposure to brentuximab vedotin differed. The specimen comprised peripheral blood mononuclear cells (PBMCs), sampled before the second cycle of nivolumab. These receptor sequences come from a human donor with classical Hodgkin lymphoma.

This chain links TRBV18 with TRBJ2-7, with D possibly matching TRBD1 (6 bases). Looked up from germline, CDR1 is KGHSH and CDR2 is LQKENI. Trimming removed 1 base from V and 5 bases from J, with 18 bases in between. This CDR3 comprises 16 residues. The CDR3 region is CASSPLSTGMGNEQYF. DNA of the CDR3: TGTGCCAGCTCACCACTAAGTACAGGGATGGGTAACGAGCAGTACTTC. The full variable domain, in which reference TRBV18 and TRBJ2-7 provide the parts outside the CDR3, is NAGVMQNPRHLVRRRGQEARLRCSPMKGHSHVYWYRQLPEEGLKFMVYLQKENIIDESGMPKERFSAEFPKEGPSILRIQQVVRGDSAAYFCASSPLSTGMGNEQYFGPGTRLTVT.

This clone was seen more than once but under ten times. The chain has TRBV29-1 and TRBJ2-2; no reliable D call. Germline V gene lookup returns CDR1 SQVTM and CDR2 ANQGSEA. V gave up 7 bases and J gave up 1 base, with 4 bases separating them. The CDR3 is made up of 11 amino acids. The CDR3 nucleotides read TGCAGCGGCGGGAACACCGGGGAGCTGTTTTTT. Protein: CSGGNTGELFF.

V and J are TRBV10-3 and TRBJ1-1; 10 positions match TRBD1. V gave up 4 bases and J gave up 5 bases; unmatched junction bases: 4. This CDR3 spans 14 amino acids. CDR1 is ENHRY and CDR2 is SYGVKD in the germline V gene. As DNA, the CDR3 is TGTGCCATCAGTGGGACAGGGGGTGGAACTGAAGCTTTCTTT. Its translation is CAISGTGGGTEAFF.

The V call is TRBV11-2, the J call TRBJ1-2; 9 bases agree with TRBD1. The germline CDR1 and CDR2 sequences are SGHAT and FQNNGV. This CDR3 is 14 amino acids long. V dropped 5 bases and J dropped 11; count of bases not matched to a gene: 12. The CDR3 coding sequence is TGTGCCAGCAGCCACCTACAGGGGGCCCTCACGTACACCTTC. As protein: CASSHLQGALTYTF. Using reference TRBV11-2 and TRBJ1-2 for the parts outside the CDR3, the full variable domain is EAGVAQSPRYKIIEKRQSVAFWCNPISGHATLYWYQQILGQGPKLLIQFQNNGVVDDSQLPKDRFSAERLKGVDSTLKIQPAKLEDSAVYLCASSHLQGALTYTFGSGTRLTVV.

This rearrangement joins TRBV6-6 to TRBJ1-1; TRBD1 matches 8 bases. CDR3 length: 15 residues. Trimming removed 5 bases from V and 5 bases from J; junction bases left unmatched: 10. The V gene's germline CDR1 is MNHNY and CDR2 SVGAGI (reference sequence). CDR3 region: CASSPQPGQATEAFF. In nucleotides, the CDR3 is TGTGCCAGCAGTCCTCAACCGGGACAGGCTACTGAAGCTTTCTTT.

This clone was recorded a few times. The chain uses TRBV4-3 and TRBJ1-2; the D gene is possibly TRBD1 (5 bases). This CDR3 spans 14 amino acids. The germline gives CDR1 LGHNA, CDR2 YSLEER. V was pared by 0 bases and J by 8 bases, with 13 bases between. The CDR3: CASSQEAGYEGYTF. CDR3 nucleotide sequence: TGCGCCAGCAGCCAAGAGGCAGGGTATGAGGGCTACACCTTC.

The chain has TRBV4-3 and TRBJ2-3, with TRBD2 matching 8 bases. The ends lost 8 bases at V and 2 bases at J; junction bases unmatched: 3. CDR3 length: 13 amino acids. Looked up from germline, CDR1 is LGHNA and CDR2 is YSLEER. CDR3 in DNA: TGCGCCAGCGGGCGGGGGGACACAGATACGCAGTATTTT. Translating gives CASGRGDTDTQYF.

This clone was counted a few times. The chain employs TRBV9 and TRBJ1-6; 12 bases match TRBD1. The CDR3 is 16 amino acids. V was clipped by 2 bases and J by 7 bases; unmatched bases: 4. Per germline, CDR1 SGDLS and CDR2 YYNGEE. The CDR3 region is CASSVGTGGPNSPLHF. DNA of the CDR3: TGTGCCAGCAGCGTCGGGACAGGGGGCCCAAATTCACCCCTCCACTTT.

This chain links TRBV5-1 with TRBJ2-5, with 13 positions matching TRBD2. The J call may not be correct, given that the DNA end is closer to TRBJ2-7. The germline gives CDR1 SGHRS, CDR2 YFSETQ. This CDR3 has 14 amino acids. The CDR3 protein is CASSRTSGSYEQYF. As DNA, the CDR3 is TGCGCCAGCAGCCGGACTAGCGGGAGTTACGAGCAGTACTTC.